The present T cell receptor beta chain was sequenced within a study of T-cell memory formation after mild COVID-19. The wider study: The two donors had largely donor-specific TCR clusters.

As for this clonotype: Its antigen is unknown.

Whole-study findings and limits: Shrinking CD4+ clones were chiefly CM and EM; CD8+ ones were chiefly EMRA. The appearance of some responding clones in pre-infection memory suggested that cross-reactive memory joined.

This CDR3 spans 16 amino acids. The germline CDR1 and CDR2 sequences are KGHDR and SFDVKD. The germline V and J ends were trimmed by 3 bases and 0 bases, with 11 bases remaining between them. It was 5'RACE with constant-segment primers that produced the TCR alpha and TCR beta cDNA libraries, which carried sample barcodes and UMIs. From the 5' RACE reads, TCRdb called clonotypes with MiXCR, one entry per CDR3 protein. This sample yields 200,000 to 300,000 distinct CDR3 sequences, of which roughly 9.4% are seen a single time; approximately 20% belongs to the top ten. The gene calls are TRBV24-1 and TRBJ2-1; D is possibly TRBD1 or TRBD2 (6 bases each). The sample was PBMCs or a T cell subset sorted from them (not recorded which). The sequence was collected from a man in his late teens or twenties who had mild COVID-19 (a few samples of this study predate the infection). Cell type and time point are not known. CDR3 DNA: TGTGCCACCAGTGATCCCGGGGGCCGCTCCTACAATGAGCAGTTCTTC. Translated: CATSDPGGRSYNEQFF.